The T cell receptor beta chain described here comes from a study of naive and memory T cell subsets. The SP2 primer and nested alpha and beta constant region primers amplified ligated cDNA in four rounds. Via MiXCR, TCRdb re-called the UMI-ligation and nested PCR reads, giving one row per CDR3 protein. Of more than 20,000 distinct CDR3 sequences in the sample, nearly 6% were seen once. This clonotype occurred many times. Germline lookup yields CDR1 MNHNY and CDR2 SVGAGI (reference sequence). This CDR3 contains 15 residues. Trimming stripped 2 bases from V and 4 bases from J, with 15 bases between. The treatment here: skin biopsy from PPD injection site in Mantoux-positive individual. The library had UMIs added by 3' ligation of an oligonucleotide to TCR cDNA.

Sequenced here: skin, sampled from a tuberculin skin test site. The TCR was taken from an adult in good health. The V call is TRBV6-6, the J call TRBJ2-7; TRBD2 might be the D (5 bases). CDR3: CASSYPNGETYEQYF. In DNA, the CDR3 is TGTGCCAGCAGTTACCCTAACGGGGAAACGTACGAGCAGTACTTC.